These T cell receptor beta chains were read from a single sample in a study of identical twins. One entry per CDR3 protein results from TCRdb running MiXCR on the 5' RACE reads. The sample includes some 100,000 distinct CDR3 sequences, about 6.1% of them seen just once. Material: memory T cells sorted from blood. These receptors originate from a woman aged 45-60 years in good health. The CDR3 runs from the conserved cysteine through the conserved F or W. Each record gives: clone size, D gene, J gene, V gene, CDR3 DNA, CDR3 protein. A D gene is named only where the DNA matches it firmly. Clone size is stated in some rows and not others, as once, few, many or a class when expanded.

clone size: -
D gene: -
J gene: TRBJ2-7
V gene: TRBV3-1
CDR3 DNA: TGTGCCAGCAGCCAAGACCTGGGGCCCTCCTACGAGCAGTACTTC
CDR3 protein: CASSQDLGPSYEQYF

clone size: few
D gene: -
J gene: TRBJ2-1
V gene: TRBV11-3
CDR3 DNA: TGTGCCAGCAGCTTCTCTCATGCAAATGAGCAGTTCTTC
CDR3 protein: CASSFSHANEQFF

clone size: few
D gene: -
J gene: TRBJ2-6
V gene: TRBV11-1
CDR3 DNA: TGTGCCAGCAGCCACCCTTCCTCTGGGGCCAACGTCCTGACTTTC
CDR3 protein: CASSHPSSGANVLTF

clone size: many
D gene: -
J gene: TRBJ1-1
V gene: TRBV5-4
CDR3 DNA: TGTGCCAGCAGCTTCTGGGGGTTGAACACTGAAGCTTTCTTT
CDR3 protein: CASSFWGLNTEAFF

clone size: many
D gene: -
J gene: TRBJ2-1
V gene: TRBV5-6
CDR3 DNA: TGTGCCAGCAGCTTTCTCCGGGTATACAATGAGCAGTTCTTC
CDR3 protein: CASSFLRVYNEQFF

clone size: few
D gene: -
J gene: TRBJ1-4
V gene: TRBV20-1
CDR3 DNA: TGCAGTGCACAACACCCAACTAATGAAAAACTGTTTTTT
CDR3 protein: CSAQHPTNEKLFF

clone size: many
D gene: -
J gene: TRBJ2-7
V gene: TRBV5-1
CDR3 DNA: TGCGCCAGCAGCCGGGGACAAATCCTATACGAGCAGTACTTC
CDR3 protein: CASSRGQILYEQYF

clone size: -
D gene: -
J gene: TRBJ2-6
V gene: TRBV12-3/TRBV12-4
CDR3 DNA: TGTGCCAGCAGTAGAACCCCAGGGGCTGGGGCCAACGTCCTGACTTTC
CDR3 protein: CASSRTPGAGANVLTF

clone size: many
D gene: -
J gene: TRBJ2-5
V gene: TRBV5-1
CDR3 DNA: TGCGCCAGCAGCTTCACTAGCCAGGAGACCCAGTACTTC
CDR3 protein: CASSFTSQETQYF

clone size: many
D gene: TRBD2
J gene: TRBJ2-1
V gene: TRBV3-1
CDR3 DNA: TGTGCCAGCAGCCTTAGCGGGGTCTACAATGAGCAGTTCTTC
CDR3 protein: CASSLSGVYNEQFF

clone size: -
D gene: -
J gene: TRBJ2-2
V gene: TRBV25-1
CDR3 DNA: TGTGCCAGCTCCTTCGGACATATGAACACCGGGGAGCTGTTTTTT
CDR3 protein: CASSFGHMNTGELFF

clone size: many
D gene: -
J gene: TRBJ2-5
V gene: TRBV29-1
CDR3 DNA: TGCAGCGTTGAGGCGGCGGTAGGGGAGACCCAGTACTTC
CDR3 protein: CSVEAAVGETQYF

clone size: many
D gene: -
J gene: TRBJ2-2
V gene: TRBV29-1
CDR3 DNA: TGCAGCGTGGATACAGGTTACTCCGGGGAGCTGTTTTTT
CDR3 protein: CSVDTGYSGELFF

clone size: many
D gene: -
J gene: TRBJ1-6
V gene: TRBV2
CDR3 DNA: TGTGCCAGCAGAGTCGGACCTCTTCGTTACCTCCACTTT
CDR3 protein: CASRVGPLRYLHF

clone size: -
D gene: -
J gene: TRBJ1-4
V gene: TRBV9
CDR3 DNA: TGTGCCAGCAGCACGGGAGGACAGACTACTAATGAAAAACTGTTTTTT
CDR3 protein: CASSTGGQTTNEKLFF

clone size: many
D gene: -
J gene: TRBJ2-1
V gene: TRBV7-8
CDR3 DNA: TGTGCCAGCAGGGGAAGGGCTTGGGACTCCCCGGGCAATGAGCAGTTCTTC
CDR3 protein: CASRGRAWDSPGNEQFF

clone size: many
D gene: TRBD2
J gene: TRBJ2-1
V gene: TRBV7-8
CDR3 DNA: TGTGCCAGCAGCTTCATAGCGGGAGGTTTGCCTGAGCAGTTCTTC
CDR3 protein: CASSFIAGGLPEQFF

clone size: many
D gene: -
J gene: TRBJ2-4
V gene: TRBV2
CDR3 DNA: TGTGCCAGCAGTGAACGGAGAAACATTCAGTACTTC
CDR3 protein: CASSERRNIQYF

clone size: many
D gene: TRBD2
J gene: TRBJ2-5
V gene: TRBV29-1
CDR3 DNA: TGCAGCATAAAGGCTAGCGGGCCTGGGGCCCAGTACTTC
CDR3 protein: CSIKASGPGAQYF

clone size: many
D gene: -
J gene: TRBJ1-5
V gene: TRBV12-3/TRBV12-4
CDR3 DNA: TGTGCCAGCAGTTTGTCTGGGGAGGCTCAGCCCCAGCATTTT
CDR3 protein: CASSLSGEAQPQHF

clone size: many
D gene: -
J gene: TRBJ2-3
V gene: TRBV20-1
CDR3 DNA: TGCAGTGCTAGCGGTGGCTTAGGGTTCACAGATACGCAGTATTTT
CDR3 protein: CSASGGLGFTDTQYF

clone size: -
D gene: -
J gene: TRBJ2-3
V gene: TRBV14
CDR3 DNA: TGTGCCAGCAGCCAAGGTAGCCGGGTGTCAGATACGCAGTATTTT
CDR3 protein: CASSQGSRVSDTQYF

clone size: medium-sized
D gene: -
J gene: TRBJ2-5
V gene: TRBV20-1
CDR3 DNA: TGCAGTGCTGCCACGGATTCCGGGACTCAAGAGACCCAGTACTTC
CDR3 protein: CSAATDSGTQETQYF